What follows is one T cell receptor beta chain and its context. These data are taken from a study of T cells after yellow fever vaccination. TCRdb recomputed calls from the 5' RACE reads with MiXCR, one row per CDR3 protein. The sample has hundreds of thousands of distinct CDR3 sequences, roughly a sixth seen once. This sample comprised PBMCs, obtained before the yellow fever booster vaccination. The receptor was derived from a man between 18 and 35 years old who received the YFV17D yellow fever vaccine.

In DNA, the CDR3 is TGTGCCTGGAGCCTGACAGGGAAGTCTCAGCCCCAGCATTTT. Its protein is CAWSLTGKSQPQHF. The J gene is TRBJ1-5, the V gene TRBV30; the match to TRBD1 covers 7 bases. CDR1 GTSNPN and CDR2 SVGIG come from the germline V gene (reference sequence). With 3 bases clipped from V and 6 bases from J, the junction kept 8 bases outside the gene matches. CDR3 length: 14 residues.